This T cell receptor beta chain derives from a study of Tregs in tolerant kidney transplant recipients. The germline gives CDR1 SGHDN, CDR2 FVKESK. The CDR3 sequence is 16 residues long. V shed 2 bases, J shed 2 bases, and the junction held 7 bases outside the gene matches. Study results and limitations: Validation in larger populations is needed because few patients were studied. Biological reproducibility was not directly addressed, but technical replication error appeared minimal.

Clones were sequenced by immunoSEQ multiplex PCR, and TCRdb holds only the in-frame ones, with some missing. The sample table sets out roughly 32,000 clones. Details on this clone: The antigen remains undetermined. The DNA ends 3 residues before the CDR3 does, and the rest of the CDR3 is filled in from the germline J gene.

The clonotype was recovered from a human donor who received a combined kidney and bone marrow transplant. V usage is TRBV14 and J usage is TRBJ2-5, with 8 bases identical to TRBD2. This specimen was CD8+ T cells from blood, taken before the transplant. This chain's CDR3 is CASSQRGLGFQETQYF. CDR3 DNA (partial): TGTGCCAGCAGCCAACGGGGACTAGGTTTTCAAGAGACC.